This T cell receptor (beta chain) was captured in a study of cytomegalovirus exposure and HLA in healthy donors. This clone was counted a few times. As yet, its antigen is unknown. The CDR3 consists of 14 residues. The V gene end was trimmed by 3 bases and the J gene end by 8 bases; junction bases not matched to a gene: 5. Germline V gene lookup returns CDR1 SGHAT and CDR2 FQNNGV. Primers: 60 Vbeta forward and 13 Jbeta reverse. The assay was immunoSEQ multiplex PCR, and TCRdb's table has in-frame clones only and misses some. The sample has about 150,000 clones; approximately 82% are singletons. Study-wide results and limits: In vitro, a few CMV-associated chains proved specific for CMV antigens.

Sequenced sample: PBMCs. V usage is TRBV11-2 and J usage is TRBJ2-3; 10 bases are a match to TRBD2. The receptor was isolated from a man aged 45-65 years in good health and CMV-seropositive. CDR3 amino acids: CASSLGTSARTQYF. The CDR3 bases are TGTGCCAGCAGCTTGGGGACTAGCGCCCGTACGCAGTATTTT.